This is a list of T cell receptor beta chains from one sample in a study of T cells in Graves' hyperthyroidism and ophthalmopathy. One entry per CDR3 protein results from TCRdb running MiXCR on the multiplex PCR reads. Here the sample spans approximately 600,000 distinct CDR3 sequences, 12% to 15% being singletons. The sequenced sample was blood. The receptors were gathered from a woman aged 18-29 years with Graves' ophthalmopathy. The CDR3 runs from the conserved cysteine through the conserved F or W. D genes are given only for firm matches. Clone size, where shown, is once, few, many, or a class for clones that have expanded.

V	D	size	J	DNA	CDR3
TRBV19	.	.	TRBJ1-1	TGTGCCAGTAGTTGGCAGGGCGGAACTGAAGCTTTCTTT	CASSWQGGTEAFF
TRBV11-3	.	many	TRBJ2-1	TGTGCCAGCAGCTTCGCTAGCCAAGAGCAGTTCTTC	CASSFASQEQFF
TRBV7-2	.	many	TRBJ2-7	TGTGCCAGCAGCTTATATAGTAGGGTTCCCTACGAGCAGTACTTC	CASSLYSRVPYEQYF
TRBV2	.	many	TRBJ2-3	TGTGCCAGCAGTGAAACAGGGATCGGGGGCACAGATACGCAGTATTTT	CASSETGIGGTDTQYF
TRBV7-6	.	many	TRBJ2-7	TGTGCCAGCAGCTTAGAAGCAGGGCCCTACGAGCAGTACTTC	CASSLEAGPYEQYF
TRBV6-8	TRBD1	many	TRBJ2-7	TGTGCCAGCAACCTGATCTCGACAGGGACCTACGAGCAGTACTTC	CASNLISTGTYEQYF
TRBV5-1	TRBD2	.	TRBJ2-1	TGCGCCAGCAGCTTGGGGGCGGGGGGGCCCAATGAGCAGTTCTTC	CASSLGAGGPNEQFF
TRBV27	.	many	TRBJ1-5	TGTGCCAGCAGTTTATGGTGCCTTAGCAATCAGCCCCAGCATTTT	CASSLWCLSNQPQHF
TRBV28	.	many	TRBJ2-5	TGTGCCAGCAGTTACCCGACAGGCGAAGAGACCCAGTACTTC	CASSYPTGEETQYF
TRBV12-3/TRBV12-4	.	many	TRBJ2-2	TGTGCCAGCAGTCGCAATTCGGGCGGGGAGCTGTTTTTT	CASSRNSGGELFF
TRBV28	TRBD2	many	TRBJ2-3	TGTGCCAGCAAGGAACTAGCGGGAGGGACAGATACGCAGTATTTT	CASKELAGGTDTQYF
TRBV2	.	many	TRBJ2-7	TGTGCCAGCAGTGACCCCCGGGCGGTTACCTACGAGCAGTACTTC	CASSDPRAVTYEQYF
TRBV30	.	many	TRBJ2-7	TGTGCCTGGAGTGTGGGTCTCGACGAGCAGTACTTC	CAWSVGLDEQYF
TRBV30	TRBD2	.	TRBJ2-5	TGTGCTTCAACGGGGTTAGCGGGAGCAGGGCAAGAGACCCAGTACTTC	CASTGLAGAGQETQYF
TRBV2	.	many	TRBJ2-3	TGTGCCAGCAGTGGAGGACACGGTGCGAATACGCAGTATTTT	CASSGGHGANTQYF
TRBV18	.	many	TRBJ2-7	TGTGCCAGCGCCACCGGGACCTACTACGAGCAGTACTTC	CASATGTYYEQYF
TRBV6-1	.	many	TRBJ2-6	TGTGCCGGACGACCCTCTGGGGCCAACGTCCTGACTTTC	CAGRPSGANVLTF
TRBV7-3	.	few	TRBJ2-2	TGTGCCAGCAGCCCGGCGACGGAGGGCGGGGAGCTGTTTTTT	CASSPATEGGELFF
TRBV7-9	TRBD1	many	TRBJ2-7	TGTGCCAGCAGCTTGGGGACAGGGTGGTACGACGAGCAGTACTTC	CASSLGTGWYDEQYF
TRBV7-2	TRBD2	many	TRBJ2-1	TGTGCCAGCAGCTTAGCGTCGGGAGGGCCGAGGGAGCAGTTCTTC	CASSLASGGPREQFF
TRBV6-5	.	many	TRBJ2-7	TGTGCCAGCAGTTACTCAGGGGCGAGGGAGCAGTACTTC	CASSYSGAREQYF
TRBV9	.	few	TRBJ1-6	TGTGCCAGCAGCGCTGAGAAGGGAGGGAATTCACCCCTCCACTTT	CASSAEKGGNSPLHF
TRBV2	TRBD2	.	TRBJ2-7	TGTGCCAGCAGTCCTCTTGCGGGAGCAAGGAGCTCCTACGAGCAGTACTTC	CASSPLAGARSSYEQYF
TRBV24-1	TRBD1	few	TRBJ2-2	TGTGCCACTAGTGATTCGAAAAGGACAGGGGGGTACACCGGGGAGCTGTTTTTT	CATSDSKRTGGYTGELFF